This is a list of T cell receptor beta chains from one sample in a study of cytomegalovirus exposure and HLA in healthy donors. Clones were read by immunoSEQ multiplex PCR, and TCRdb kept only the in-frame ones, dropping some. Here the sample spans 130,000 to 150,000 clones, around three quarters being singletons. The sequencing sample was made of PBMCs. The receptors come from a woman aged 18 to 35 in good health and CMV-seropositive. The CDR3 runs from the conserved cysteine through the conserved F or W. The D gene is left open where the match is weak. Clone size, where shown, is once, few, many, or a class for clones that have expanded.

v_gene: TRBV4-1
d_gene: TRBD1
j_gene: TRBJ2-2
abundance: NA
CDR3nt: TGCGCCAGCAGCCAGACCAGGGGGCTGAACACCGGGGAGCTGTTTTTT
CDR3aa: CASSQTRGLNTGELFF

v_gene: TRBV7-9
d_gene: TRBD2
j_gene: TRBJ2-3
abundance: once
CDR3nt: TGTGCCAGCAGCTTCGGACTAGCGGGGGGGGCAGATACGCAGTATTTT
CDR3aa: CASSFGLAGGADTQYF

v_gene: TRBV28
d_gene: NA
j_gene: TRBJ1-5
abundance: NA
CDR3nt: TGTGCCAGCACCTATGGTACTCAGCCCCAGCATTTT
CDR3aa: CASTYGTQPQHF

v_gene: TRBV9
d_gene: TRBD1
j_gene: TRBJ1-2
abundance: NA
CDR3nt: TGTGCCAGCAGCCCCCGACAGGGAACTAACTATGGCTACACCTTC
CDR3aa: CASSPRQGTNYGYTF

v_gene: TRBV6-1
d_gene: NA
j_gene: TRBJ2-7
abundance: NA
CDR3nt: TGTGCCAGCAGTGAAGATGCAGGGGCAACCTACGAGCAGTACTTC
CDR3aa: CASSEDAGATYEQYF

v_gene: TRBV5-1
d_gene: NA
j_gene: TRBJ2-1
abundance: NA
CDR3nt: TGCGCCAGCAGGAGTTTAACTAGCTCCTACAATGAGCAGTTCTTC
CDR3aa: CASRSLTSSYNEQFF

v_gene: TRBV30
d_gene: NA
j_gene: TRBJ1-3
abundance: NA
CDR3nt: TGTGCCTGGAGTAGCGGGACCTCCTCTGGAAACACCATATATTTT
CDR3aa: CAWSSGTSSGNTIYF

v_gene: TRBV9
d_gene: NA
j_gene: TRBJ2-2
abundance: NA
CDR3nt: TGTGCCAGCAGCGGAGGGAGGACGGACCAGATGAACACCGGGGAGCTGTTTTTT
CDR3aa: CASSGGRTDQMNTGELFF

v_gene: TRBV6-1
d_gene: NA
j_gene: TRBJ2-7
abundance: NA
CDR3nt: TGTGCCAGCAGTGTGTCAGGGGTATCCTACGAGCAGTACTTC
CDR3aa: CASSVSGVSYEQYF

v_gene: TRBV10-1
d_gene: TRBD2
j_gene: TRBJ2-3
abundance: NA
CDR3nt: TGCGCCAGCAGTGAAGCGAGCGGGGGGGATACGCAGTATTTT
CDR3aa: CASSEASGGDTQYF

v_gene: TRBV5-1
d_gene: TRBD1
j_gene: TRBJ2-2
abundance: NA
CDR3nt: TGCGCCAGCAGCTACAAGAACACAGGGGCCACCGGGGAGCTGTTTTTT
CDR3aa: CASSYKNTGATGELFF

v_gene: TRBV11-3
d_gene: NA
j_gene: TRBJ2-6
abundance: few
CDR3nt: TGTGCCAGCAGCTTAGGGTTAGGGGGCTCTGGGGCCAACGTCCTGACTTTC
CDR3aa: CASSLGLGGSGANVLTF